Listed here are 5 T cell receptor beta chains from one sample, sequenced in a study of blood T cell repertoires in COVID-19 (TCRdb year 2020). The library relied on the immunoSEQ multiplex PCR assay. As stored in TCRdb, this immuneACCESS dataset retains in-frame rearrangements with V and J assigned. A fraction of the clones does not appear; measured against another copy, unresolved V genes explain less than half of the discrepancy, and the remainder lacks a known reason. The sample table lists under 300,000 clones, roughly 88% of them with a count of one. The ten largest clones capture 2.5% of the sample. The sequencing sample was made of PBMCs or T cells enriched from blood (not recorded which). The source is a woman aged 40 to 49 with acute COVID-19.

The chain links TRBV19 to TRBJ1-3; TRBD1 agrees at 9 bases. CDR3 length equals 15 residues. V lost 1 base and J lost 3; bases outside the gene matches: 1. CDR1 is LNHDA, CDR2 SQIVND, per germline (reference sequence). The DNA of the CDR3 is TGTGCCAGTAGTATAGGACAGGGGGATGGAAACACCATATATTTT. It specifies CASSIGQGDGNTIYF. The full variable domain, rest sourced from reference TRBV19 and TRBJ1-3, is DGGITQSPKYLFRKEGQNVTLSCEQNLNHDAMYWYRQDPGQGLRLIYYSQIVNDFQKGDIAEGYSVSREKKESFPLTVTSAQKNPTAFYLCASSIGQGDGNTIYFGEGSWLTVV.

The V and J genes are TRBV5-5 and TRBJ2-5; 8 nucleotides align to TRBD2. V was pared by 4 bases and J by 4 bases, with 12 bases of the junction left unmatched. This CDR3 region has 16 residues. Germline lookup yields CDR1 SGHKS and CDR2 YYEKEE (reference sequence). DNA of the CDR3: TGTGCCAGCAGCGCGGCGGGGGGAACCGGGGGAGAGACCCAGTACTTC. It codes for CASSAAGGTGGETQYF.

The chain joins TRBV9 to TRBJ2-7, with D possibly TRBD1 on 6 matching bases. Germline V lookup: CDR1 SGDLS, CDR2 YYNGEE. The CDR3 contains 14 residues. Trimming cost V 0 bases and J 2 bases, with 9 bases left between them. CDR3 sequence (DNA): TGTGCCAGCAGCGTAGGGGCAGGGGCCTACGAGCAGTACTTC. This translates into CASSVGAGAYEQYF.

V and J are TRBV6-2 or TRBV6-3 and TRBJ2-2, with D maybe TRBD1 (6 bases). The CDR3 is 13 amino acids. The ends were cut back, 5 bases at V and 7 bases at J, with 11 bases in the middle. The germline CDR1 and CDR2 sequences are MNHEY and SVGEGT. CDR3 sequence (DNA): TGTGCCAGCAGTGGTACAGGGCACGGGGAGCTGTTTTTT. It is translated as CASSGTGHGELFF.

The chain uses TRBV24-1 and TRBJ2-5; D uncertain. The V end was cut by 5 bases, the J end by 1 base, with 19 bases between. CDR1 and CDR2 from the germline V gene are KGHDR and SFDVKD. This CDR3 has 17 amino acids. CDR3 nucleotides: TGTGCCACCAGTGCCTCCAAGACCCTACAGTTCCAAGAGACCCAGTACTTC. Translation gives CATSASKTLQFQETQYF.